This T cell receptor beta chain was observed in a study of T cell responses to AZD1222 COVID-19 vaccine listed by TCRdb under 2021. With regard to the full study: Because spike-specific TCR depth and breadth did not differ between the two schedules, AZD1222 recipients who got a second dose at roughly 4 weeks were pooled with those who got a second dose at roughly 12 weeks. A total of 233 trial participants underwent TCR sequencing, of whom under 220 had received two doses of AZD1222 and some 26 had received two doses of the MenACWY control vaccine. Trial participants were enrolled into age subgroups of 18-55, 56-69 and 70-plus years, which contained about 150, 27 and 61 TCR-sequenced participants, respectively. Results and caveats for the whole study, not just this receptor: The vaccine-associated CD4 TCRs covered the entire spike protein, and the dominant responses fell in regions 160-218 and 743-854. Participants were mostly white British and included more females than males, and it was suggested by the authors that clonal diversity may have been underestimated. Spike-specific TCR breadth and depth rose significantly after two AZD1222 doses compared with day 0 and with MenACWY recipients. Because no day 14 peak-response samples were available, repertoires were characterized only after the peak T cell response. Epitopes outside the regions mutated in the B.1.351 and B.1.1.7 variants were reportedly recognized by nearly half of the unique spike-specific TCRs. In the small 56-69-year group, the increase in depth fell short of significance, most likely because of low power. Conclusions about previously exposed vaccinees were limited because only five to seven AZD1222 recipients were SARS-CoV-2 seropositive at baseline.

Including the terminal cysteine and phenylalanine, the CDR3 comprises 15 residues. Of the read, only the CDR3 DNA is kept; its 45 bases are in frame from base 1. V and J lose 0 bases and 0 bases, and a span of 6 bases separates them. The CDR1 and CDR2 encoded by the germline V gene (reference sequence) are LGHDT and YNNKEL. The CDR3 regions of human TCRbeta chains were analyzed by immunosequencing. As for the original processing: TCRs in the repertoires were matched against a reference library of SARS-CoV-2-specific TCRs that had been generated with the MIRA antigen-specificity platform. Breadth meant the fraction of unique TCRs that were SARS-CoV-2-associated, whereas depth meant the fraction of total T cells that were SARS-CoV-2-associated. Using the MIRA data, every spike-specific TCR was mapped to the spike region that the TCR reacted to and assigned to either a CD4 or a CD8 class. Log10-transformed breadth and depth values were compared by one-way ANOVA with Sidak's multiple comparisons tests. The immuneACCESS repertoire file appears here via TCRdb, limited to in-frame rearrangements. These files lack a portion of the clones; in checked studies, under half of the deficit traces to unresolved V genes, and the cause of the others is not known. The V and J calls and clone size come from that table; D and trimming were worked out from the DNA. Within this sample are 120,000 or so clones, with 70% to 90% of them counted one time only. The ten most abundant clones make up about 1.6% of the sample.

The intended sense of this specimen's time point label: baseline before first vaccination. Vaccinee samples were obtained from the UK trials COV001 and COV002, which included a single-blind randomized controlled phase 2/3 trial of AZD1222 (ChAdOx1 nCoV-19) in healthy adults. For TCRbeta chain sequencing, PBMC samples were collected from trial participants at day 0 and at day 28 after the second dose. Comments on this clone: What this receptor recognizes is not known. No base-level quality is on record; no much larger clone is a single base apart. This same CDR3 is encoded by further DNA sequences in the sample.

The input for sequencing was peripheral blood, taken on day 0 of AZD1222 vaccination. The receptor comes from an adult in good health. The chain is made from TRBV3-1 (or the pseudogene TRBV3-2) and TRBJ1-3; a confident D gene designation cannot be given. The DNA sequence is TGTGCCAGCAGCCAAGATCTTAGCTCTGGAAACACCATATATTTT. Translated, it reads CASSQDLSSGNTIYF.